The entry that follows covers one T cell receptor (beta chain) sequence. This sample stems from a study of control samples from healthy donors and cancer patients. The germline CDR1 and CDR2 sequences are SNHLY and FYNNEI. The CDR3 is made up of 15 amino acids. The ends were cut back, 3 bases at V and 4 bases at J, with 13 bases in the middle. Sequencing used immunoSEQ multiplex PCR; TCRdb keeps in-frame clones, though not all of them. Counted here are about 140,000 clones, 75% to 95% occurring once; the ten biggest clones make up more than 6.5%. The TCR originated in a man aged 18 to 29 in good health. Sequenced material: blood. The chain has TRBV2 and TRBJ1-3; tentative D call: TRBD1 (5 bases). The CDR3 region has the DNA TGTGCCAGCAGTGAGGGGACGGTCGTGGGAAACACCATATATTTT. Translation gives CASSEGTVVGNTIYF.